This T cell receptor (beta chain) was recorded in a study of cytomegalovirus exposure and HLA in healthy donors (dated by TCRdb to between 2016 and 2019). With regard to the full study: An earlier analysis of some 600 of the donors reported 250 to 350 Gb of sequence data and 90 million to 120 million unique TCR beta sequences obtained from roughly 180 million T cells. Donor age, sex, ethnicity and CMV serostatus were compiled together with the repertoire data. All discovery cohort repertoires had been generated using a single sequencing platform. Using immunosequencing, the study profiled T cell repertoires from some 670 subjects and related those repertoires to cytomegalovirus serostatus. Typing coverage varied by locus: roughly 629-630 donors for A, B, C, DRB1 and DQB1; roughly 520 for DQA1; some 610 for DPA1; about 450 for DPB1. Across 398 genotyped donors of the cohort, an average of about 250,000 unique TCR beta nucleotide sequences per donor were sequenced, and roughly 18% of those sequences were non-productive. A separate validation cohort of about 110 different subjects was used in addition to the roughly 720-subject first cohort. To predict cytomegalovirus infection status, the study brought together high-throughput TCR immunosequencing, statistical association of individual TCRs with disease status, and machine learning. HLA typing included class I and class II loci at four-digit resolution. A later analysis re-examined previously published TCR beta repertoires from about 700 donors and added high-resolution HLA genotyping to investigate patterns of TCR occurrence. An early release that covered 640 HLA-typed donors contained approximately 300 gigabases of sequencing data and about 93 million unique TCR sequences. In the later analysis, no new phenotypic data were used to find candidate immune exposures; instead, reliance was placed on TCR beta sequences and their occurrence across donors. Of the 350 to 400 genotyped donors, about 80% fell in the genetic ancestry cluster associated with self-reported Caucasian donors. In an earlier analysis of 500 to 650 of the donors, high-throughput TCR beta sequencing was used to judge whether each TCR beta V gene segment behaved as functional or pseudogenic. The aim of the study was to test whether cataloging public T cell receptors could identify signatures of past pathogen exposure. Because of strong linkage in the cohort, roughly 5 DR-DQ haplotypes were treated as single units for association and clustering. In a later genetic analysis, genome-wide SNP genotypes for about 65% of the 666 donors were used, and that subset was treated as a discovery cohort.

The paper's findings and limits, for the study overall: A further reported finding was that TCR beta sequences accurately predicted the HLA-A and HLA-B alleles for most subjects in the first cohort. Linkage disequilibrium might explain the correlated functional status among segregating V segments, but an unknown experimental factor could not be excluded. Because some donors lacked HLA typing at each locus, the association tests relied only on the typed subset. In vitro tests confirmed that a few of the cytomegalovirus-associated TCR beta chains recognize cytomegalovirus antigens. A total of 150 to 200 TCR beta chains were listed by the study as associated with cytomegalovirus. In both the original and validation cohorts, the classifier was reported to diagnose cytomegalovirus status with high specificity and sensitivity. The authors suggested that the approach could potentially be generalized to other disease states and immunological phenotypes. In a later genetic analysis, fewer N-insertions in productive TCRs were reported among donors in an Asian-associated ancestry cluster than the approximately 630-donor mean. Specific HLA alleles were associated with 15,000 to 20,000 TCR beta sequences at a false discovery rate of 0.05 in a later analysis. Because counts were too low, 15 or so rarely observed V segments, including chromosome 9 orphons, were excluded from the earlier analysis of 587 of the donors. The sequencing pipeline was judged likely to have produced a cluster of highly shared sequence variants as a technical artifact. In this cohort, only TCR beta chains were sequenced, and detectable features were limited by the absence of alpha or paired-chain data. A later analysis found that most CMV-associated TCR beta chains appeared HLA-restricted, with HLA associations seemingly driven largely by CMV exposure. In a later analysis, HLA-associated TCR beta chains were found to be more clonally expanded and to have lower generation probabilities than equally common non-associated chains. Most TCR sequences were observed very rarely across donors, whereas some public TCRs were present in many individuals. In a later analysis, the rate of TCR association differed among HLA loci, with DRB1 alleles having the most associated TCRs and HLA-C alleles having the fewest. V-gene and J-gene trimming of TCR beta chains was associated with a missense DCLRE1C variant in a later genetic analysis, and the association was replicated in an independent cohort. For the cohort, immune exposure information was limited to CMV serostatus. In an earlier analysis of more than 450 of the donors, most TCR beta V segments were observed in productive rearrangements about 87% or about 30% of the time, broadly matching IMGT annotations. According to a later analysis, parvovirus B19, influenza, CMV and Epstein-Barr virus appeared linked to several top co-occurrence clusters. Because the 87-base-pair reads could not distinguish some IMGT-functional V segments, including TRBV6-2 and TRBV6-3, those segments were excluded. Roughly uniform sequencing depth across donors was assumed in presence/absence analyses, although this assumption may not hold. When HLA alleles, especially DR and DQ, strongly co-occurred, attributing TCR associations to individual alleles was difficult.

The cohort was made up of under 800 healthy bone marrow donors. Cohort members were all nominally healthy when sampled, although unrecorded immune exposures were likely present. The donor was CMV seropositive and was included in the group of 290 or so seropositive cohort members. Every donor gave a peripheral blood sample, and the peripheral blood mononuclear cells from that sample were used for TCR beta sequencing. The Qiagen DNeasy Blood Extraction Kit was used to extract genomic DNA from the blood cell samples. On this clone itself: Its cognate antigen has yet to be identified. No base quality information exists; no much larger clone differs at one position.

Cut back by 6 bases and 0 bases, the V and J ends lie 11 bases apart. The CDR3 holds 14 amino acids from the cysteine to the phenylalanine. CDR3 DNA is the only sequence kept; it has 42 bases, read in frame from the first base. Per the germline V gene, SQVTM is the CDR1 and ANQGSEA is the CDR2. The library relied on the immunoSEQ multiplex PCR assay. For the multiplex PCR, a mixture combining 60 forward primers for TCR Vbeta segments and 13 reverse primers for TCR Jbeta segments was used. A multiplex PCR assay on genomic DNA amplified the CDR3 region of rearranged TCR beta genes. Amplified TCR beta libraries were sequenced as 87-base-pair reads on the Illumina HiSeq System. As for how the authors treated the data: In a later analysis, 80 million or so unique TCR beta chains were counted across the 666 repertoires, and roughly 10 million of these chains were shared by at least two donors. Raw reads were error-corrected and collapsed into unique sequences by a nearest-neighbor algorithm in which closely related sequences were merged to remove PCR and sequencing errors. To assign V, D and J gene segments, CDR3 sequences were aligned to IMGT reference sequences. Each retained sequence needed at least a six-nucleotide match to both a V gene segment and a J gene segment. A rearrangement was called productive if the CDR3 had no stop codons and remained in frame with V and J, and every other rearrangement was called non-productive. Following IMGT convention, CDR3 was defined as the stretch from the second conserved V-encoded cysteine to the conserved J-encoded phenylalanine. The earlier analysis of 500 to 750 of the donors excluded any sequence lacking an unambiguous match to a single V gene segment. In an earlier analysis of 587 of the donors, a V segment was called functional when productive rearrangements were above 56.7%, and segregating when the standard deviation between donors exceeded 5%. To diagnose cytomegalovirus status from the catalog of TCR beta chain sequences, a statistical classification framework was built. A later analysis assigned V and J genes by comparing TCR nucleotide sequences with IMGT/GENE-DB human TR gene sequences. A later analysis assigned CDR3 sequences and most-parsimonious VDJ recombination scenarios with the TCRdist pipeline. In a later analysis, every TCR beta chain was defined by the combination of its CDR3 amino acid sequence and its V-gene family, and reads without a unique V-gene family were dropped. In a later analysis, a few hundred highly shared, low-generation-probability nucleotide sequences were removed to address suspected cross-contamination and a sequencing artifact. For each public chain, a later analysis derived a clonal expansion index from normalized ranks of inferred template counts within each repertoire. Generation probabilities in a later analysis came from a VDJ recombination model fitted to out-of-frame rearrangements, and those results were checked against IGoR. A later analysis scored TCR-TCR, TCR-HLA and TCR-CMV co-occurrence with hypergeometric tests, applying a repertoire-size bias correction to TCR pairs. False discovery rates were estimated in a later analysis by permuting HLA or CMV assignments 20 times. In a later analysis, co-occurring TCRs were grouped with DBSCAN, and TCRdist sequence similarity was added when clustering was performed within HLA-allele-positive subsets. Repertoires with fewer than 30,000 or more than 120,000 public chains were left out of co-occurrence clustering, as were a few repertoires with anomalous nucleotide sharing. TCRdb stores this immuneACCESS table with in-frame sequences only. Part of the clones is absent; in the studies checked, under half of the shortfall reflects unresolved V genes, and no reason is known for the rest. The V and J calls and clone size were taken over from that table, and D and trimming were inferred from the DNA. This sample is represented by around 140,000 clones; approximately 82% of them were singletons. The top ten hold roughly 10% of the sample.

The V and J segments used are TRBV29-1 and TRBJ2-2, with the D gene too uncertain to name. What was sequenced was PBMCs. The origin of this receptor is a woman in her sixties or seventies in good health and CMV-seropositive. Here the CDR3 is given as CSVHGAANTGELFF. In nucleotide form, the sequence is TGCAGCGTACACGGAGCCGCGAACACCGGGGAGCTGTTTTTT.